This TCR beta chain appears in the sequencing data of a study of blood T cells in healthy people across ages. Regarding the study as a whole: In these data, TCR beta diversity tracked strongly with naive T cell percentage. Shifts in expanded clonotypes may have been confounded by donor CMV status, which was unknown. Among long-lived donors, naive CD4+ cells were more numerous and diversity higher than in aged donors.

Combining a sample-barcoded 5' primer with a J-beta primer mix, a second PCR ran for about 7 to 11 cycles. TCRdb re-called the 5' RACE reads through MiXCR, storing one row per CDR3 protein. The sample lists 1.5 million or so distinct CDR3 sequences, 40% to 45% seen once, with approximately 4.1% in the top ten. V gave up 1 base and J gave up 2 bases, with 8 bases separating them. CDR3 length: 14 residues. Germline-derived CDR1 and CDR2 are SGHTA and FQGNSA. This clonotype showed up just a few times. The antigen is not known. This receptor was taken from a woman between 18 and 29 years old in good health. Source material: blood. The rearrangement uses TRBV7-2 and TRBJ1-1; D is unclear. Here the CDR3 DNA reads TGTGCCAGCAGCTTAGTAGGGCCTAACACTGAAGCTTTCTTT. This translates into CASSLVGPNTEAFF.